This T cell receptor (beta chain) was obtained from a study of cytomegalovirus exposure and HLA in healthy donors. It was with 60 Vbeta and 13 Jbeta primers that the PCR ran. The protocol was immunoSEQ multiplex PCR, while the TCRdb copy is restricted to in-frame clones and leaves out a portion. This table has a few hundred thousand clones, 70% to 90% appearing once. The CDR3 totals 12 residues. V trimming: 7 bases; J trimming: 5 bases; junction bases outside the gene matches: 7. Germline V gene data show CDR1 as SQVTM and CDR2 as ANQGSEA. Material for sequencing was PBMCs. The rearrangement uses TRBV29-1 and TRBJ1-1, with 7 bases identical to TRBD1. The TCR originated in a woman under 30 in good health and CMV-seronegative. CDR3 sequence reads: CSGISGGTEAFF. DNA of the CDR3: TGCAGCGGGATTTCAGGGGGGACTGAAGCTTTCTTT.